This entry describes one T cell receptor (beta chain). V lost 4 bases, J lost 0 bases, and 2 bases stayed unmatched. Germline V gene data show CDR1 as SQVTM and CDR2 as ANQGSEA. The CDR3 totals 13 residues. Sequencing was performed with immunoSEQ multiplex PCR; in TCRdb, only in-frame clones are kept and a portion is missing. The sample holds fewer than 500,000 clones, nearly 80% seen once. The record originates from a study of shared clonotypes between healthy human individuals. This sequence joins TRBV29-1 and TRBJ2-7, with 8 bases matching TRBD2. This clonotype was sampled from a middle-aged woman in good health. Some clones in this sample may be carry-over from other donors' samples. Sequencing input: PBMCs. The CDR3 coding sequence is TGCAGCGTTGCACTAGCGGACTCCTACGAGCAGTACTTC. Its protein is CSVALADSYEQYF.